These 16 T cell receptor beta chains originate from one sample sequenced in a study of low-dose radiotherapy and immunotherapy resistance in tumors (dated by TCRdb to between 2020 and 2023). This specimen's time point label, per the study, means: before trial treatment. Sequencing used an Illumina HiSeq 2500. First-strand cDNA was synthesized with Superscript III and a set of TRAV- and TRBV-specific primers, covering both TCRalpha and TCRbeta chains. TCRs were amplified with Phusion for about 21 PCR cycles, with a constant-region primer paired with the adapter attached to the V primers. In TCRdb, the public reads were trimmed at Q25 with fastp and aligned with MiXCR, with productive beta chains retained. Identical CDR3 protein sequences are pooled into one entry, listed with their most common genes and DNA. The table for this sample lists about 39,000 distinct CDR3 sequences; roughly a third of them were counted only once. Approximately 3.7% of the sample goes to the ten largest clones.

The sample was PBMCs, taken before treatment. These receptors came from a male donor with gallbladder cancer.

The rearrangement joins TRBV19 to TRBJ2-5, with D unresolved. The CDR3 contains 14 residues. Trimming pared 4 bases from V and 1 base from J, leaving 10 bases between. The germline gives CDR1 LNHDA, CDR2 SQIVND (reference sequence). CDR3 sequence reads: CASSTADGQETQYF. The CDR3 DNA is TGTGCCAGTAGTACTGCGGACGGCCAAGAGACCCAGTACTTC.

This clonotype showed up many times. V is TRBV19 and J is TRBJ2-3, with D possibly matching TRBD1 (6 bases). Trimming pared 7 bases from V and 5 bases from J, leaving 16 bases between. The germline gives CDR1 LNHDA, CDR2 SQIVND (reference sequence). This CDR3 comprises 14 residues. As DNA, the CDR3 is TGTGCCAGTACCCTAACAAGGGGACAAGATACGCAGTATTTT. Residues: CASTLTRGQDTQYF.

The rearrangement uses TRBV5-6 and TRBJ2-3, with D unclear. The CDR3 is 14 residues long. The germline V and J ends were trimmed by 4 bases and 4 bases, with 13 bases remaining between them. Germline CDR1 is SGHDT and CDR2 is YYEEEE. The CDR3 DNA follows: TGTGCCAGCAGCCTGGGCCAGTCTCCAGATACGCAGTATTTT. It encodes CASSLGQSPDTQYF.

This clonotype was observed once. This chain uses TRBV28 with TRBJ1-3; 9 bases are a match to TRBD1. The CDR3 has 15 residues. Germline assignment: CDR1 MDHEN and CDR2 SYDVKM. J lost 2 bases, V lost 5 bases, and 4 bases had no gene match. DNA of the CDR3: TGTGCCAGCAGTCAACAGGGGGCGGCTGGAAACACCATATATTTT. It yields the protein CASSQQGAAGNTIYF.

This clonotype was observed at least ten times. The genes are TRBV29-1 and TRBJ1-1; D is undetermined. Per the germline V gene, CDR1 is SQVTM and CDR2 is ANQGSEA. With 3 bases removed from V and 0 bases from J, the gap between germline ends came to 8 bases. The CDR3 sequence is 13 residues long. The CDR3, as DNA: TGCAGCGTTGATCGGGATATGAACACTGAAGCTTTCTTT. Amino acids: CSVDRDMNTEAFF.

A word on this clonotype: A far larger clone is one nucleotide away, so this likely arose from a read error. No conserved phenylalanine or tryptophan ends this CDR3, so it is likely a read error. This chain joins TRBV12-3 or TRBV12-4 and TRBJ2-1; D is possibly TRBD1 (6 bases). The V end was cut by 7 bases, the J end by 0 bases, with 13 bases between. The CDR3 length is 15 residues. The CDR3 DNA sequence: TGTGCCAGCACTGACAGGTCGCCCTCCTACAATGAGCAGTTCTTA. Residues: CASTDRSPSYNEQFL.

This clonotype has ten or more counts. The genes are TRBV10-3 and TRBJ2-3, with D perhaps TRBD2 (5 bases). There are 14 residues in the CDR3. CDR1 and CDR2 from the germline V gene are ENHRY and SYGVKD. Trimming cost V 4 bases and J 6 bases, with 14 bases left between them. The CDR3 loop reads CAISGGRGDDTQYF. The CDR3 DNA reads TGTGCCATCAGTGGAGGACGGGGAGACGATACGCAGTATTTT.

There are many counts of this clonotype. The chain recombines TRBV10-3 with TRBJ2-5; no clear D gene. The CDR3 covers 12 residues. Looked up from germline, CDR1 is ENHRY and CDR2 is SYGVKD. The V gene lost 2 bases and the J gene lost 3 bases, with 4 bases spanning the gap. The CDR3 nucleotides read TGTGCCATCAGTGAGCAGGAAGAGACCCAGTACTTC. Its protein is CAISEQEETQYF.

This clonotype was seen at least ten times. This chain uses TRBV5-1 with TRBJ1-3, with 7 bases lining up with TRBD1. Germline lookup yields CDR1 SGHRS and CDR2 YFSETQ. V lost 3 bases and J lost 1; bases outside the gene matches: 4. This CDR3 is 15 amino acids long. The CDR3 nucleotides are TGCGCCAGCAGCTGGGTGACAGGGTCTGGAAACACCATATATTTT. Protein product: CASSWVTGSGNTIYF.

CDR3: CASSRGADTQYF. The CDR3 DNA follows: TGCGCCAGCAGCCGGGGGGCAGATACGCAGTATTTT. This chain uses TRBV5-1 with TRBJ2-3; 7 bases match TRBD2. V was clipped by 4 bases and J by 4 bases; unmatched bases: 0. CDR3 size: 12 residues. CDR1 and CDR2 from the germline V gene are SGHRS and YFSETQ. Full variable domain (remainder filled in from reference TRBV5-1 and TRBJ2-3): KAGVTQTPRYLIKTRGQQVTLSCSPISGHRSVSWYQQTPGQGLQFLFEYFSETQRNKGNFPGRFSGRQFSNSRSEMNVSTLELGDSALYLCASSRGADTQYFGPGTRLTVL.

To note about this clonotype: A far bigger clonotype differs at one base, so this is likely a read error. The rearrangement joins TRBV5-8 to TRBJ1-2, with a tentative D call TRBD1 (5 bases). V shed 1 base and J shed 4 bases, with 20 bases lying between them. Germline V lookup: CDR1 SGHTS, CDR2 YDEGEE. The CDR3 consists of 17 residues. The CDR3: CASSLYASGAVVYGYTF. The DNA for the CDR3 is TGTGCCAGCAGCTTGTATGCTTCCGGGGCAGTCGTCTATGGCTACACCTTC.

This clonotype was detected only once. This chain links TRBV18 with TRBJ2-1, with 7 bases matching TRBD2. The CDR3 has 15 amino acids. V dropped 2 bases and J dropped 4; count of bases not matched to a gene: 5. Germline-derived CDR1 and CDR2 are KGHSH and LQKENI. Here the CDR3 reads CASSPGAGDYNEQFF. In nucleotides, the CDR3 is TGTGCCAGCTCACCAGGGGCGGGAGATTACAATGAGCAGTTCTTC.

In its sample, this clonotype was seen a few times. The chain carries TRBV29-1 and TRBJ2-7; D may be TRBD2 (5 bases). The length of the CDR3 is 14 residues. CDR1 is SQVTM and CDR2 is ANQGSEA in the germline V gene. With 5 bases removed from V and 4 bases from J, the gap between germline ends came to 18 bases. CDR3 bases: TGCAGCGTTCGGTTCGGGAAGAGCATTTACGAGCAGTACTTC. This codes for CSVRFGKSIYEQYF.

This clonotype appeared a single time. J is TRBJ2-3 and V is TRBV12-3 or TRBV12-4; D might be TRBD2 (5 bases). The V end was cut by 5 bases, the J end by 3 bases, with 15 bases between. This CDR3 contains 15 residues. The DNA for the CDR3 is TGTGCCAGCAGTCCTGTCCTTCGGAGGACAGATACGCAGTATTTT. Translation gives CASSPVLRRTDTQYF.

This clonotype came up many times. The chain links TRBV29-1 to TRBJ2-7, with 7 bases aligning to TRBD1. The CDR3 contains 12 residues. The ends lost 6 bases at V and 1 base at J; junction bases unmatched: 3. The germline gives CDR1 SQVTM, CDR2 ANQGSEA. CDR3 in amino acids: CSVRTGSYEQYF. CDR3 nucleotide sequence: TGCAGCGTCCGGACAGGATCCTACGAGCAGTACTTC.

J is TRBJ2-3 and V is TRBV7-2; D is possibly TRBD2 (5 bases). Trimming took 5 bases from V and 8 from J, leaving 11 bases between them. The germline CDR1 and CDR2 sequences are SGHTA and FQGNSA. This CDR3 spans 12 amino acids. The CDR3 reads CASSRERGTQYF. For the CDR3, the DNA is TGTGCCAGCAGCCGAGAACGGGGTACGCAGTATTTT.